The 12 T cell receptor beta chains below come from one sample, sequenced in a study of T cell responses to AZD1222 COVID-19 vaccine. Measured with immunoSEQ multiplex PCR; TCRdb has only the in-frame clones, and not every one. The sample lists about 180,000 clones; almost 90% were seen once. The sequences come from peripheral blood, collected on day 0 of AZD1222 vaccination. These receptors were taken from an adult in good health.

The chain employs TRBV27 and TRBJ1-5, with 7 bases that match TRBD1. V trimming: 0 bases; J trimming: 4 bases; junction bases outside the gene matches: 9. In germline, CDR1 is MNHEY, CDR2 SMNVEV (reference sequence). CDR3 length: 17 amino acids. The CDR3 spells CASSLSRGYRGNQPQHF. The CDR3 coding sequence is TGTGCCAGCAGTTTATCGAGGGGGTACAGGGGTAATCAGCCCCAGCATTTT.

CDR3 protein: CASSPQGLAGGYNEQFF. The DNA of the CDR3 is TGTGCCAGCAGCCCGCAGGGACTAGCGGGAGGGTACAATGAGCAGTTCTTC. The V and J genes are TRBV7-3 and TRBJ2-1; TRBD2 agrees at 16 bases. V was clipped by 5 bases and J by 4 bases; unmatched bases: 5. The V gene's germline CDR1 is SGHTA and CDR2 FQGTGA. CDR3 size: 17 residues.

In its sample, this clone was seen once. V usage is TRBV9 and J usage is TRBJ1-3, with D tentatively TRBD1 (6 bases). CDR1 SGDLS and CDR2 YYNGEE come from the germline V gene. This CDR3 has 17 residues. Trimming took 4 bases from V and 0 from J, leaving 17 bases between them. Here the CDR3 reads CASSPSTQGSSGNTIYF. CDR3 nucleotide sequence: TGTGCCAGCAGCCCCAGTACCCAGGGGAGCTCTGGAAACACCATATATTTT.

The chain employs TRBV28 and TRBJ1-5; D is unresolved. The CDR3 length is 14 residues. The germline CDR1 and CDR2 sequences are MDHEN and SYDVKM. V lost 7 bases to trimming and J lost 6 bases, with 16 bases between them. In DNA form, the CDR3 reads TGTGCCAGCACTTCGGCCGGCCCACCTCAGCCCCAGCATTTT. Its protein product is CASTSAGPPQPQHF.

This clone has only a few counts. The chain couples TRBV30 to TRBJ1-3; 10 nucleotides align to TRBD1. CDR1 is GTSNPN, CDR2 SVGIG, per germline (reference sequence). The CDR3 consists of 16 residues. J gave up 3 bases and V 3 bases, and 8 bases lay outside the gene matches. CDR3: CAWRNPGQGIGNTIYF. The DNA for the CDR3 is TGTGCCTGGAGGAACCCGGGACAGGGGATTGGAAACACCATATATTTT.

The chain carries TRBV12-5 and TRBJ1-3, with 8 bases matching TRBD1. Germline V lookup: CDR1 LGHNT, CDR2 FRNRAP. There are 16 residues in the CDR3. V lost 1 base to trimming and J lost 2 bases; unmatched junction nucleotides: 4. The CDR3 spells CASGLATGAAGNTIYF. CDR3 DNA sequence: TGTGCTAGTGGTTTGGCGACAGGGGCGGCTGGAAACACCATATATTTT.

This clone was detected once. This sequence joins TRBV14 and TRBJ1-1, with D hard to call. This CDR3 has 15 amino acids. CDR1 and CDR2 (germline): SGHDN, FVKESK. The V end lost 2 bases, the J end lost 5 bases, and 15 bases lay between the germline ends. The CDR3 is CASSQNTQRRTEAFF. The DNA for the CDR3 is TGTGCCAGCAGCCAAAATACGCAGAGAAGGACTGAAGCTTTCTTT.

The chain combines TRBV3-1 (or the pseudogene TRBV3-2) with TRBJ2-3; D perhaps matches TRBD1 (7 bases). V was shortened by 1 base and J by 4 bases, with 12 bases between the two germline ends. Germline CDR1 reads LGHDT; CDR2 reads YNNKEL (reference sequence). This CDR3 contains 15 residues. The CDR3 DNA reads TGTGCCAGCAGCCAAGGACTCAGGGGGGCAGATACGCAGTATTTT. Translating gives CASSQGLRGADTQYF.

The chain has TRBV28 and TRBJ2-1; D is ambiguous. V shed 6 bases and J shed 7 bases, with 10 bases lying between them. The CDR3 totals 12 residues. Germline-derived CDR1 and CDR2 are MDHEN and SYDVKM. CDR3 sequence (DNA): TGTGCCAGCAGAGAAAACGGGAATGAGCAGTTCTTC. It translates to CASRENGNEQFF.

The V call is TRBV29-1, the J call TRBJ2-1; D tentatively fits TRBD1 or TRBD2 (5 bases each). The CDR3 loop spans 12 amino acids. Germline CDR1 SQVTM, CDR2 ANQGSEA. Trimming cost V 7 bases and J 2 bases, with 9 bases left between them. This CDR3 reads CSGGSTYNEQFF. The CDR3 DNA reads as TGCAGCGGGGGGAGCACCTACAATGAGCAGTTCTTC.

This chain connects TRBV5-1 to TRBJ1-1; perhaps TRBD1 as D (5 bases). Looked up from germline, CDR1 is SGHRS and CDR2 is YFSETQ. The CDR3 runs 13 residues. Trimming took off 2 bases at V and 0 bases at J, with 5 bases between the two ends. This CDR3 reads CASSLGVNTEAFF. CDR3 bases: TGCGCCAGCAGCTTAGGGGTGAACACTGAAGCTTTCTTT.

This clone was seen once. CDR3 bases: TGTGCCTGGAGTGTGGGTGGGACAGGGATGTACATTCAGTACTTC. It is translated as CAWSVGGTGMYIQYF. The chain joins TRBV30 to TRBJ2-4; TRBD1 matches 9 bases. Germline CDR1 is GTSNPN and CDR2 is SVGIG (reference sequence). The ends lost 0 bases at V and 8 bases at J; junction bases unmatched: 8. This CDR3 contains 15 residues.